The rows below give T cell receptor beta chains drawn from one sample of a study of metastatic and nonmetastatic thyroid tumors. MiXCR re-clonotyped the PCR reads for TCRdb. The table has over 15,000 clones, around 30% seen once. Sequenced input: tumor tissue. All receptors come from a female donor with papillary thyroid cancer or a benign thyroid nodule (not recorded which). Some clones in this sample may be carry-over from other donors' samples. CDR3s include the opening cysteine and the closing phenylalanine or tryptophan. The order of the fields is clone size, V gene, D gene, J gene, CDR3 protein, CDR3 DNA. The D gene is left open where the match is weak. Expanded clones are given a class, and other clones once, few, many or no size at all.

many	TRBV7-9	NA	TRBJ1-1	CASFRDITPAEAFF	TGTGCCAGCTTTAGGGACATCACCCCCGCTGAAGCTTTCTTT
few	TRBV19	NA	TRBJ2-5	CASESHGITETQYF	TGTGCTTCAGAAAGTCACGGGATTACAGAGACCCAGTACTTC
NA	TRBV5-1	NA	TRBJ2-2	CASSVDSNTGELFF	TGCGCCAGCAGCGTCGACTCGAACACCGGGGAGCTGTTTTTT
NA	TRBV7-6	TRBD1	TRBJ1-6	CASSLEAGGVNSPLHF	TGTGCCAGCAGCTTAGAGGCAGGGGGAGTGAATTCACCCCTCCACTTT
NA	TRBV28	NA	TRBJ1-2	CASGNQAVRGYTF	TGTGCCAGCGGCAATCAGGCAGTCCGGGGCTACACCTTC
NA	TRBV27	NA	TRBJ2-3	CASSSTDTQYF	TGTGCCAGCAGTTCAACAGATACGCAGTATTTT
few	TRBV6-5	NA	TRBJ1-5	CASGNQPQHF	TGTGCCAGCGGTAATCAGCCCCAGCATTTT
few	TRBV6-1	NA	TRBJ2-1	CASKEETTYNEQFF	TGTGCCAGCAAAGAAGAGACTACCTACAATGAGCAGTTCTTC
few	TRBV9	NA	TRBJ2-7	CASSSGTGEQYF	TGCGCCAGCAGCTCCGGAACGGGGGAGCAGTACTTC
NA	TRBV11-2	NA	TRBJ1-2	CASSLTDTGFGYTF	TGTGCCAGCAGCCTCACCGACACAGGGTTTGGCTACACCTTC
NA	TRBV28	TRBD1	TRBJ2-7	CASSYVTGQYREQYF	TGTGCCAGCAGTTACGTTACGGGACAGTATAGGGAGCAGTACTTC
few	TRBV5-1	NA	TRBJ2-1	CASSLGGVLSGNEQFF	TGCGCCAGCAGCTTGGGTGGGGTACTATCGGGCAATGAGCAGTTCTTC
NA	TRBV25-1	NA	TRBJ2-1	CASPDSNEQFF	TGTGCCAGCCCCGACAGCAATGAGCAGTTCTTC
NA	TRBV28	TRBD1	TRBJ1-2	CASSLSQGAAYGYTF	TGTGCCAGCAGTTTATCTCAGGGGGCGGCCTATGGCTACACCTTC
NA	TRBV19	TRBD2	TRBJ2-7	CASSMTAGAAGGEQYF	TGTGCCAGTAGTATGACAGCGGGAGCCGCCGGAGGCGAGCAGTACTTC
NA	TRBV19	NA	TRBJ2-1	CASSIRQEPNNEQFF	TGTGCCAGTAGTATCCGACAGGAGCCTAACAATGAGCAGTTCTTC
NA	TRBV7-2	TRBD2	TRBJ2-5	CASSLAPSGQETQYF	TGTGCCAGCAGCTTAGCCCCTAGCGGGCAAGAGACCCAGTACTTC
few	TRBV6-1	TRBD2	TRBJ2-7	CASSSGGEQYF	TGTGCCAGCAGTAGCGGGGGGGAGCAGTACTTC
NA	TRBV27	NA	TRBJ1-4	CASGGHNSNEKLFF	TGTGCCAGCGGCGGACATAACTCTAATGAAAAACTGTTTTTT
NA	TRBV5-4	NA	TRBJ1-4	CASSEGATNEKLFF	TGTGCCAGCAGCGAAGGGGCAACTAATGAAAAACTGTTTTTT
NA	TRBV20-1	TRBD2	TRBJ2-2	CSAGQPSGRSAGELFF	TGCAGTGCTGGGCAACCTAGCGGGAGATCGGCCGGGGAGCTGTTTTTT
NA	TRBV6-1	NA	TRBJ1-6	CASSERRNSPLHF	TGTGCCAGCAGTGAAAGAAGGAATTCACCCCTCCACTTT
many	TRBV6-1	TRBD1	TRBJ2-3	CASTSGQGATDTQYF	TGTGCCAGCACCTCAGGACAGGGGGCAACAGATACGCAGTATTTT
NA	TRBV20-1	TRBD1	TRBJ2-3	CSARDHGTASTDTQYF	TGCAGTGCTAGAGATCACGGGACAGCATCCACAGATACGCAGTATTTT
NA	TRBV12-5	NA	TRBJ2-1	CARGIGGTINEQFF	TGTGCTAGGGGTATCGGGGGGACAATCAATGAGCAGTTCTTC
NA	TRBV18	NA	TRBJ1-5	CASSQSPNQPQHF	TGTGCCAGCTCACAGTCCCCAAATCAGCCCCAGCATTTT
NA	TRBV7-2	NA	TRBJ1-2	CASSPGIYGYTF	TGTGCCAGCAGCCCCGGGATCTATGGCTACACCTTC
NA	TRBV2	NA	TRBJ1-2	CASLGDNYGYTF	TGTGCCAGCCTGGGGGACAACTATGGCTACACCTTC